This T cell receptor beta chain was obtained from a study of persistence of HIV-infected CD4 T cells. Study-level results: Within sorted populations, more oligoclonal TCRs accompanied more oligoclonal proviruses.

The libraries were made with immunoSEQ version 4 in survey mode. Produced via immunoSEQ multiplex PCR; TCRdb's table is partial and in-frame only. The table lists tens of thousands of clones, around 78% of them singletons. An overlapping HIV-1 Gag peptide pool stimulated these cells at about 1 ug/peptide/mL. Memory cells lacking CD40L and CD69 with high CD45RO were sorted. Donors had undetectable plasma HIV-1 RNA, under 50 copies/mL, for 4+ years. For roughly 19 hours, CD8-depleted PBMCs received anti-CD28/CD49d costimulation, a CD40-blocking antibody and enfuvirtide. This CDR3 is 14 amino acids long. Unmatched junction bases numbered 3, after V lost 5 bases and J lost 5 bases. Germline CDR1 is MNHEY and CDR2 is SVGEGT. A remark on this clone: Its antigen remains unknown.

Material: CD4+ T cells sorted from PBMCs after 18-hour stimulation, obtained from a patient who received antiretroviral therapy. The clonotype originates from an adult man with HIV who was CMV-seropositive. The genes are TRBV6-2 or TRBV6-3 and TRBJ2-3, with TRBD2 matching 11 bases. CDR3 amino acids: CASSLGLAGDTQYF. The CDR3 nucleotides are TGTGCCAGCAGTCTTGGACTAGCGGGAGATACGCAGTATTTT.